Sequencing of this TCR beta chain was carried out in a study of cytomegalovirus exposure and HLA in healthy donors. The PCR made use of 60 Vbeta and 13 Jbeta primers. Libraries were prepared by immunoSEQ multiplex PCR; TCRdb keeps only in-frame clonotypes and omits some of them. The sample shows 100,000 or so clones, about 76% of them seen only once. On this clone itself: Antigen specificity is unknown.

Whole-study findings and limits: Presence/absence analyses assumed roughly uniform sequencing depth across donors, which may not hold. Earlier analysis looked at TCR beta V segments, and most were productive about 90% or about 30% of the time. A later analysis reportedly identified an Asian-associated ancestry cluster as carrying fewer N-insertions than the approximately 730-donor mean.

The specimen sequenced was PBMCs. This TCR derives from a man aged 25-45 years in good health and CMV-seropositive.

The CDR3 spells CASSLRYRGRSEKLFF. The CDR3 nucleotides read TGTGCCAGCAGCTTGAGGTACAGGGGGCGGAGTGAAAAACTGTTTTTT. V and J are TRBV5-8 and TRBJ1-4; 9 nucleotides align to TRBD1. The CDR3 covers 16 residues. Germline values: CDR1 SGHTS, CDR2 YDEGEE. The junction had 8 bases not matched to a gene; V was cut back by 1 base and J by 7 bases. The variable domain in full, completed from reference TRBV5-8 and TRBJ1-4, reads EAGVTQSPTHLIKTRGQQATLRCSPISGHTSVYWYQQALGLGLQFLLWYDEGEERNRGNFPPRFSGRQFPNYSSELNVNALELEDSALYLCASSLRYRGRSEKLFFGSGTQLSVL.